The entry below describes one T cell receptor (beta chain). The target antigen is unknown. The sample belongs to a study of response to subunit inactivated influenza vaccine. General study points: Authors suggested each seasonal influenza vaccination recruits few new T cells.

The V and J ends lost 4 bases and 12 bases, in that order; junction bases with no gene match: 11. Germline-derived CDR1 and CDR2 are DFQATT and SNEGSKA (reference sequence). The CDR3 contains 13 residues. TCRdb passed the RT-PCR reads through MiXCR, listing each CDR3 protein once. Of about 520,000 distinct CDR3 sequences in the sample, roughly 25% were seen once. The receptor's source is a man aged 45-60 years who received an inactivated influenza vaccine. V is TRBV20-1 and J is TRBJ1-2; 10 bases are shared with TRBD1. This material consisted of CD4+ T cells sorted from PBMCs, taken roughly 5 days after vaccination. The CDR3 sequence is CSAKKGQGTRDTF. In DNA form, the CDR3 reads TGCAGTGCTAAGAAGGGACAGGGGACCCGCGACACCTTC.